These 11 T cell receptor beta chains were all obtained from the same sample, sequenced in a study of CD8 T cells in Susac syndrome (dated by TCRdb to 2018 to 2020). To prepare the library, the immunoSEQ multiplex PCR assay was applied. RNA was extracted with the RNeasy kit and about 0.5 to 1 ug was reverse transcribed using random hexamers. The public reads were quality trimmed at Q25 with fastp and then assembled into clones with MiXCR by TCRdb, keeping productive beta chains. Every distinct CDR3 protein forms one entry, paired with its most common genes and DNA. This sample is represented by roughly 150,000 distinct CDR3 sequences; about 95% of them were singletons. Together, the top ten hold about 0.18% of the sample. The sample was CD8+ T cells from PBMCs. The receptors stem from a human donor with Susac syndrome.

The chain links TRBV27 to TRBJ2-7; tentative D call: TRBD2 (5 bases). From germline, CDR1 is MNHEY and CDR2 SMNVEV (reference sequence). V gave up 4 bases and J gave up 3 bases, with 10 bases separating them. The CDR3 is 13 amino acids. The CDR3 here is CASSSFEGYEQYF. The CDR3 region has the DNA TGTGCCAGCAGTTCCTTTGAGGGCTACGAGCAGTACTTC.

The chain combines TRBV12-3 or TRBV12-4 with TRBJ2-1; 7 nucleotides match TRBD2. The junction had 16 bases not matched to a gene; V was cut back by 4 bases and J by 7 bases. The CDR3 runs to 17 residues. The CDR3 sequence: CASSSPELASPGNEQFF. The CDR3 nucleotides are TGTGCCAGCAGTTCCCCTGAACTAGCGAGCCCGGGGAATGAGCAGTTCTTC.

This chain uses TRBV18 with TRBJ2-2; no clear D gene. Looked up from germline, CDR1 is KGHSH and CDR2 is LQKENI. V lost 0 bases, J lost 5 bases, and 4 bases lay in between. This CDR3 is built from 13 residues. The CDR3, as DNA: TGTGCCAGCTCACCACCTCAAACCGGGGAGCTGTTTTTT. Protein sequence: CASSPPQTGELFF. The full variable domain, completed using reference TRBV18 and TRBJ2-2, is NAGVMQNPRHLVRRRGQEARLRCSPMKGHSHVYWYRQLPEEGLKFMVYLQKENIIDESGMPKERFSAEFPKEGPSILRIQQVVRGDSAAYFCASSPPQTGELFFGEGSRLTVL.

This sequence joins TRBV9 and TRBJ2-2, with TRBD2 as a possible D gene (6 bases). Trimming removed 0 bases at V and 0 bases at J, with 6 bases between. The germline V gene encodes CDR1 SGDLS and CDR2 YYNGEE. The CDR3 spans 15 residues. The CDR3 sequence is CASSVGGANTGELFF. In nucleotides, the CDR3 is TGTGCCAGCAGCGTAGGGGGGGCGAACACCGGGGAGCTGTTTTTT.

The chain has TRBV3-1 and TRBJ2-5, with D possibly being TRBD1 (6 bases). CDR3 length equals 15 residues. The germline CDR1 and CDR2 sequences are LGHDT and YNNKEL (reference sequence). Trimming left V 8 bases short and J 4 bases short, with 20 bases between. The CDR3, as DNA: TGTGCCAGCCAGCAAATACCGACAGGACGAGAGACCCAGTACTTC. Its translation: CASQQIPTGRETQYF.

The chain uses TRBV28 and TRBJ2-1, with D uncertain. V lost 3 bases to trimming and J lost 6 bases, with 9 bases between them. Germline V gives CDR1 MDHEN, CDR2 SYDVKM. This CDR3 has 13 amino acids. The CDR3 loop is CASSLGRSNEQFF. The CDR3, as DNA: TGTGCCAGCAGTTTGGGTAGGAGCAATGAGCAGTTCTTC.

The rearrangement links TRBV6-5 to TRBJ2-1, with D possibly TRBD2 on 6 matching bases. CDR1 is MNHEY, CDR2 SVGAGI, per germline. Trimming took 2 bases from V and 6 from J, leaving 11 bases between them. This CDR3 is built from 14 residues. This CDR3 reads CASSYTGVRNEQFF. The CDR3 DNA reads as TGTGCCAGCAGTTACACGGGGGTACGCAATGAGCAGTTCTTC.

CDR3 sequence reads: CASRRALSNQPQHF. CDR3 nucleotide sequence: TGTGCCAGCAGACGGGCCTTAAGCAATCAGCCCCAGCATTTT. The V gene is TRBV28, the J gene TRBJ1-5; no definite D call. The germline V gene has CDR1 MDHEN and CDR2 SYDVKM. The V gene lost 6 bases and the J gene lost 1 base, with 10 bases spanning the gap. The CDR3 is made up of 14 amino acids.

This chain connects TRBV2 to TRBJ1-2; D not resolved. The CDR3 totals 12 residues. V lost 6 bases and J 7 bases, leaving 12 bases between the germline ends. Germline CDR1 is SNHLY and CDR2 is FYNNEI. CDR3 bases: TGTGCCAGCAGACTCGCGGGGTCTGGCTACACCTTC. Its translation is CASRLAGSGYTF.

The CDR3 region is CASSLGLAENTDTQYF. The DNA for the CDR3 is TGTGCCAGCAGCTTGGGACTAGCGGAGAACACAGATACGCAGTATTTT. The chain has TRBV5-4 and TRBJ2-3, with 9 bases that match TRBD2. The CDR3 contains 16 residues. Unmatched junction bases numbered 4, after V lost 0 bases and J lost 2 bases. The germline gives CDR1 SGHNT, CDR2 YYREEE (reference sequence).

The CDR3 protein is CASSLELASKDEQFF. In DNA, the CDR3 is TGTGCCAGCAGCTTAGAACTAGCGAGCAAGGATGAGCAGTTCTTC. The V call is TRBV13, the J call TRBJ2-1; 7 positions match TRBD2. V shed 1 base, J shed 8 bases, and the junction held 8 bases outside the gene matches. Per the germline V gene, CDR1 is PRHDT and CDR2 is FYEKMQ (reference sequence). This CDR3 has 15 residues.